This T cell receptor (beta chain) was retrieved from a study of neurological immune-mediated disorders. The CDR3 totals 14 residues. V lost 0 bases and J lost 7, with 10 bases in between. The germline V gene encodes CDR1 DFQATT and CDR2 SNEGSKA (reference sequence). MiXCR was run by TCRdb on the 5' RACE reads, yielding one entry per CDR3 protein. Of roughly 60,000 distinct CDR3 sequences detected, about 4.2% appear once; the ten largest clones hold more than 1.5%. Study conclusions and caveats: Among expanded clones, no CDR3 amino acid sequences were shared across subjects, a pattern suggesting private repertoires in all groups.

Many counts were recorded for this clonotype. Antigen unknown. The cell input for sorted libraries was about 960,000, and those cells were CD4+ or CD8+ T cells. This clonotype originated in a woman aged 40 to 55 with multiple sclerosis. The sample consisted of CD4+ T cells from blood. The V and J genes are TRBV20-1 and TRBJ1-6, with a tentative D call TRBD1 (5 bases). The chain's CDR3 is CSARDGRGNSPLHF. CDR3 in DNA: TGCAGTGCTAGAGATGGGAGGGGCAATTCACCCCTCCACTTT.